This is a list of T cell receptor beta chains from one sample in a study of blood T cell repertoires in COVID-19. Sequenced by immunoSEQ multiplex PCR; TCRdb stores in-frame clones only, minus some. The sample gives fewer than 350,000 clones, around 86% of which show up once; around 4.5% is in the top ten. The source material was PBMCs or T cells enriched from blood (not recorded which). The source of these receptors is a woman in her thirties or forties with acute COVID-19. Both conserved end residues are part of each CDR3. The order of the fields is CDR3 protein, CDR3 DNA, V gene, J gene, clone size, D gene. The D gene is left open where the match is weak. Some rows have no size entry. The others give once, few or many, or a class for an expanded clone.

cdr3_aa: CASSPPGQGIRAEAFF; cdr3_nt: TGTGCCAGCTCACCACCGGGACAGGGGATTAGGGCTGAAGCTTTCTTT; v_call: TRBV18; j_call: TRBJ1-1; clone_size: .; d_call: TRBD1
cdr3_aa: CASRSPKGSGYGYTF; cdr3_nt: TGTGCCAGCAGATCACCAAAAGGGAGCGGCTATGGCTACACCTTC; v_call: TRBV28; j_call: TRBJ1-2; clone_size: .; d_call: .
cdr3_aa: CASSSPRAGNTIYF; cdr3_nt: TGTGCCAGCAGCAGCCCCCGGGCTGGAAACACCATATATTTT; v_call: TRBV21-1; j_call: TRBJ1-3; clone_size: .; d_call: .
cdr3_aa: CASVSIPGDRGTYEQYF; cdr3_nt: TGTGCTAGTGTCTCTATCCCCGGGGACAGGGGTACCTACGAGCAGTACTTC; v_call: TRBV12-5; j_call: TRBJ2-7; clone_size: once; d_call: TRBD1
cdr3_aa: CASSLPPAGEMNTEAFF; cdr3_nt: TGTGCCAGCAGCTTACCCCCCGCGGGGGAGATGAACACTGAAGCTTTCTTT; v_call: TRBV11-2; j_call: TRBJ1-1; clone_size: .; d_call: .
cdr3_aa: CASSYRQTMNTEAFF; cdr3_nt: TGTGCCAGCAGTTACAGACAGACCATGAACACTGAAGCTTTCTTT; v_call: TRBV6-5; j_call: TRBJ1-1; clone_size: .; d_call: .
cdr3_aa: CASSADSFRGEKLFF; cdr3_nt: TGTGCCAGCAGCGCCGACTCCTTTAGAGGGGAAAAACTGTTTTTT; v_call: TRBV5-4; j_call: TRBJ1-4; clone_size: .; d_call: .
cdr3_aa: CASRGGGNYGYTF; cdr3_nt: TGTGCCAGCCGCGGGGGGGGTAACTATGGCTACACCTTC; v_call: TRBV5-4; j_call: TRBJ1-2; clone_size: .; d_call: .
cdr3_aa: CASSPRSGQSRRRTNEKLFF; cdr3_nt: TGTGCCAGCAGTCCGCGCAGTGGACAGAGTCGACGGCGAACTAATGAAAAACTGTTTTTT; v_call: TRBV27; j_call: TRBJ1-4; clone_size: .; d_call: .
cdr3_aa: CASSQDLQNQPQHF; cdr3_nt: TGCGCCAGCAGCCAAGATCTCCAGAATCAGCCCCAGCATTTT; v_call: TRBV4-3; j_call: TRBJ1-5; clone_size: .; d_call: .
cdr3_aa: CASSSGTSLYEQYF; cdr3_nt: TGTGCCAGCAGCTCCGGGACTAGCCTCTACGAGCAGTACTTC; v_call: TRBV6-2/TRBV6-3; j_call: TRBJ2-7; clone_size: few; d_call: TRBD2
cdr3_aa: CASSIDPDSPYSNQPQHF; cdr3_nt: TGTGCCAGTAGTATAGATCCCGACAGCCCGTATAGCAATCAGCCCCAGCATTTT; v_call: TRBV19; j_call: TRBJ1-5; clone_size: .; d_call: .
cdr3_aa: CASSFPGGAPLHF; cdr3_nt: TGTGCCAGCAGCTTCCCTGGAGGGGCACCCCTCCACTTT; v_call: TRBV13; j_call: TRBJ1-6; clone_size: few; d_call: .
cdr3_aa: CASSLGDRFNYGYTF; cdr3_nt: TGTGCCAGCAGCTTAGGCGACAGATTCAACTATGGCTACACCTTC; v_call: TRBV11-2; j_call: TRBJ1-2; clone_size: .; d_call: .
cdr3_aa: CASKEGGKSSYGYTF; cdr3_nt: TGTGCCAGCAAGGAAGGAGGGAAATCGTCCTATGGCTACACCTTC; v_call: TRBV7-2; j_call: TRBJ1-2; clone_size: once; d_call: .
cdr3_aa: CASSFTSGGLQETQYF; cdr3_nt: TGCGCCAGCAGCTTCACTAGCGGAGGTCTCCAAGAGACCCAGTACTTC; v_call: TRBV5-1; j_call: TRBJ2-5; clone_size: .; d_call: TRBD2
cdr3_aa: CASSYRGRGQETQYF; cdr3_nt: TGTGCCAGCAGTTATCGGGGGAGGGGGCAAGAGACCCAGTACTTC; v_call: TRBV7-8; j_call: TRBJ2-5; clone_size: .; d_call: .
cdr3_aa: CATERAANYGYTF; cdr3_nt: TGTGCCACCGAGAGGGCAGCCAACTATGGCTACACCTTC; v_call: TRBV7-8; j_call: TRBJ1-2; clone_size: .; d_call: .
cdr3_aa: CASSASTGNYGYTF; cdr3_nt: TGTGCCAGCAGTGCCTCCACAGGGAACTATGGCTACACCTTC; v_call: TRBV2; j_call: TRBJ1-2; clone_size: .; d_call: .
cdr3_aa: CASSSGQASTDTQYF; cdr3_nt: TGTGCCAGCAGCTCCGGACAGGCCAGCACAGATACGCAGTATTTT; v_call: TRBV7-6; j_call: TRBJ2-3; clone_size: .; d_call: TRBD1
cdr3_aa: CASSYSGQGGDCTF; cdr3_nt: TGTGCCAGCAGTTACTCGGGACAGGGGGGTGATTGCACCTTC; v_call: TRBV6-6; j_call: TRBJ1-2; clone_size: few; d_call: TRBD1
cdr3_aa: CASSRVAGGPLLETQYF; cdr3_nt: TGTGCCAGCAGCCGTGTAGCGGGGGGGCCACTTTTGGAGACCCAGTACTTC; v_call: TRBV5-6; j_call: TRBJ2-5; clone_size: .; d_call: TRBD2
cdr3_aa: CASRPQEWNGYTF; cdr3_nt: TGCGCCAGCAGGCCGCAGGAATGGAATGGCTACACCTTC; v_call: TRBV10-2; j_call: TRBJ1-2; clone_size: .; d_call: .
cdr3_aa: CASSHPRGGGNEQFF; cdr3_nt: TGTGCCAGCAGTCACCCCAGGGGCGGGGGTAATGAGCAGTTCTTC; v_call: TRBV27; j_call: TRBJ2-1; clone_size: .; d_call: .
cdr3_aa: CASRTTGVNSNQPQHF; cdr3_nt: TGTGCCAGTAGGACCACAGGAGTAAATAGCAATCAGCCCCAGCATTTT; v_call: TRBV19; j_call: TRBJ1-5; clone_size: few; d_call: .
cdr3_aa: CASSQGYGGVKTDTQYF; cdr3_nt: TGTGCCAGCAGCCAAGGGTACGGGGGAGTTAAAACAGATACGCAGTATTTT; v_call: TRBV14; j_call: TRBJ2-3; clone_size: .; d_call: .
cdr3_aa: CASRFPSAGVSEQYF; cdr3_nt: TGTGCCAGCAGGTTCCCCTCTGCGGGAGTCTCCGAGCAGTACTTC; v_call: TRBV28; j_call: TRBJ2-7; clone_size: .; d_call: TRBD2
cdr3_aa: CASSLDTGMYEQYF; cdr3_nt: TGTGCCAGCAGCTTAGATACAGGGATGTACGAGCAGTACTTC; v_call: TRBV11-2; j_call: TRBJ2-7; clone_size: .; d_call: .
cdr3_aa: CASSQDGQGSPSRNEQYF; cdr3_nt: TGCGCCAGCAGCCAAGACGGCCAGGGGTCACCTTCTAGAAACGAGCAGTACTTC; v_call: TRBV4-3; j_call: TRBJ2-7; clone_size: .; d_call: .
cdr3_aa: CASTQSRDIFSSSTEQYF; cdr3_nt: TGTGCCAGCACCCAGTCCCGGGACATCTTTTCTTCATCTACCGAGCAGTACTTC; v_call: TRBV2; j_call: TRBJ2-7; clone_size: .; d_call: .
cdr3_aa: CASSPGSRSGANVLTF; cdr3_nt: TGTGCCAGCTCACCAGGCTCACGATCTGGGGCCAACGTCCTGACTTTC; v_call: TRBV18; j_call: TRBJ2-6; clone_size: .; d_call: .
cdr3_aa: CASSYSGQVHTYEQYF; cdr3_nt: TGTGCCAGCAGTTACTCAGGACAGGTTCATACCTACGAGCAGTACTTC; v_call: TRBV6-5; j_call: TRBJ2-7; clone_size: .; d_call: TRBD1
cdr3_aa: CASSQDLGWEYTEAFF; cdr3_nt: TGTGCCAGCAGCCAAGATCTTGGGTGGGAGTACACTGAAGCTTTCTTT; v_call: TRBV14; j_call: TRBJ1-1; clone_size: .; d_call: .
cdr3_aa: CASSAGDGANVLTF; cdr3_nt: TGTGCCAGCAGTGCGGGAGATGGGGCCAACGTCCTGACTTTC; v_call: TRBV6-2/TRBV6-3; j_call: TRBJ2-6; clone_size: few; d_call: TRBD2